This TCR beta chain was retrieved from a study of early T cells in non-severe SARS-CoV-2 infection (dated by TCRdb to 2020 to 2022). In terms of the full investigation: TCR sequencing used bulk RNA from unsorted whole blood, so alpha and beta chains could not be paired. What the study reported, not specific to this receptor: Matching against VDJdb was skewed toward anti-spike CD8 responses, likely underestimated virus-specific expansions, and missed private and CD4 specificities.

This clonotype was recorded at least ten times. What this receptor recognizes is not known. Qualities for individual bases were not recorded, and no much larger clone is one base off. The study was a case-control design nested within a healthcare worker cohort in London, UK, with weekly nasopharyngeal swab PCR tests and blood sampling. Healthcare workers were enrolled in the week of the UK lockdown, from 23 to 31 March 2020, and were followed every week for up to about 16 weeks. The CDR3 goes from the cysteine to the phenylalanine over 12 residues. Of all the DNA, just the CDR3 is kept, 36 bases in frame from base 1. V drops 1 base and J drops 7 bases, leaving 10 bases in between. Sequences SQVTM (CDR1) and ANQGSEA (CDR2) are obtained from the germline V gene. Receptors were amplified or captured by 5' RACE. TCRdb records NextSeq 500 as the sequencer. To correct for sequencing error and PCR bias, the TCR library protocol tagged individual cDNA molecules with unique molecular identifiers. Sequencing covered both TCR alpha and beta chains, and within each sample the abundances of alpha and beta sequences were tightly co-correlated. Per the source publication's procedure: Decombinator V4 was used to annotate TCR sequences for V gene, J gene and CDR3. Expanded TCRs were defined as changing significantly between any two time points under a Poisson model with p below 0.0001. TCR abundances were normalised to the total number of TCRs sequenced per sample and were expressed as counts per million. TRAV1-2 paired with TRAJ12, TRAJ20 or TRAJ33 defined MAIT TCRs, while TRAV10 paired with TRAJ18 defined iNKT TCRs. A search of VDJdb, accessed on 1 November 2021, was run for TCRs annotated to CMV, EBV and SARS-CoV-2, with TCRs annotated for multiple antigens excluded. TCRdb itself trimmed the public reads at Q25 with fastp, ran MiXCR and retained productive beta chains. Merged by CDR3 protein, the rows form single entries marked with the most common genes and DNA. The V and J calls here are based on TCRdb, not the publication. Counted in this sample were 50,000 to 70,000 distinct CDR3 sequences; around an eighth of them appeared once. Roughly 4.2% of the sample goes to the ten largest clones.

Recombination connected TRBV29-1 to TRBJ1-1; a tentative D match to TRBD1 spans 6 bases. The sample taken for sequencing was whole blood. The origin of this receptor is an adult who was a healthcare worker with PCR-confirmed SARS-CoV-2 infection or an uninfected control (not recorded which). Here is the DNA: TGCAGCGTTGAAGGGAGACAGGATGAAGCTTTCTTT. The translation is CSVEGRQDEAFF.